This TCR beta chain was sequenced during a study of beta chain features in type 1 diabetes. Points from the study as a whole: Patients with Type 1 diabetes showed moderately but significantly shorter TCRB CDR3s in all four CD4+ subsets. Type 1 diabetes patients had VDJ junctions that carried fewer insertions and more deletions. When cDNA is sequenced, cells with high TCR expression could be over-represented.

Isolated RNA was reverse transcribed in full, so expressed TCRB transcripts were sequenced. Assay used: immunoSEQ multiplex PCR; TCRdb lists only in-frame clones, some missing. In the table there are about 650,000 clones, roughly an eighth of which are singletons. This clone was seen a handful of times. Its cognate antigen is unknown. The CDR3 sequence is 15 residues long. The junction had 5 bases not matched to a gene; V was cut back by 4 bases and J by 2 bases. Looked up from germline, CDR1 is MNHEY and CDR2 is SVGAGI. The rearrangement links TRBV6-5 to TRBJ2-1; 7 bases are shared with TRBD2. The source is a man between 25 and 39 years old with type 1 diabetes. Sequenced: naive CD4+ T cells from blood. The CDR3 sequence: CASSSRLAAYNEQFF. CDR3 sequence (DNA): TGTGCCAGCAGTTCCCGACTAGCAGCCTACAATGAGCAGTTCTTC.